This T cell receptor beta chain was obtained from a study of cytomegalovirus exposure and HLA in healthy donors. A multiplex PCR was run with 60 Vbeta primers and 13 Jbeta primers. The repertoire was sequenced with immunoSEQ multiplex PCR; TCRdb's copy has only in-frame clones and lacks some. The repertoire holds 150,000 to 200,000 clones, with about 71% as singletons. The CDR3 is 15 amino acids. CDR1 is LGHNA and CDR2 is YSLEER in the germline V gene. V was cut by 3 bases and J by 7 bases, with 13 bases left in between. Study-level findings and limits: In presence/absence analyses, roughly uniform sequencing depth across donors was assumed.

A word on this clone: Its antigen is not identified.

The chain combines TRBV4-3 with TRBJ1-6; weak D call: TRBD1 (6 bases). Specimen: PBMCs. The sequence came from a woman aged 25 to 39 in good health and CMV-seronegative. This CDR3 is CASSQTGFLNSPLHF. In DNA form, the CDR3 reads TGCGCCAGCAGCCAGACAGGTTTTCTGAATTCACCCCTCCACTTT.